This section outlines one TCR beta chain sequence together with its context. The antigen remains unidentified. Generated by immunoSEQ multiplex PCR, the TCRdb table keeps only in-frame clones and is missing some. The table shows roughly 250,000 clones, with roughly 70% occurring only once. These data originate in a study of cytotoxic CD8 clonotypes in ibrutinib-treated CLL. Broader study findings: An increase in clonality occurred at ibrutinib response, followed by a return toward baseline at progression. In comparison with age-matched healthy donors, baseline clonality was higher and tracked circulating CD8+ T-cell counts.

V lost 0 bases and J lost 5; bases outside the gene matches: 12. CDR1 and CDR2 from the germline V gene are SGHNT and YYREEE (reference sequence). The CDR3 is made up of 17 amino acids. The receptor was derived from a human donor with chronic lymphocytic leukemia. The V gene is TRBV5-4, the J gene TRBJ1-1, with 8 bases lining up with TRBD1. The source material was PBMCs, sampled after 24 months of ibrutinib treatment. The CDR3 sequence is CASSLATGGPSRTEAFF. The CDR3 DNA is TGTGCCAGCAGCTTGGCCACAGGGGGGCCTTCGAGGACTGAAGCTTTCTTT.